These 30 T cell receptor beta chains were sequenced from one sample in a study of siplizumab effects on memory and regulatory T cells. Some clones are missing from TCRdb's copy, which holds only in-frame ones; the method was immunoSEQ multiplex PCR. Found here are some 97,000 clones, around 94% of them singletons; the top ten hold approximately 0.58%. The source material was Tregs sorted from blood. The origin of the receptors is a human donor in good health.

This chain joins TRBV10-2 and TRBJ2-6; weak D call: TRBD2 (6 bases). The CDR3 spans 18 residues. Germline loops: CDR1 WSHSY, CDR2 SAAADI. Deletions cut 9 bases from V and 5 bases from J, with 26 bases between. The CDR3, as DNA: TGCGCCAGTCGAGAGGGGAGGTTTGGGGACGTCCGGGCCAACGTCCTGACTTTC. Residues: CASREGRFGDVRANVLTF.

V and J are TRBV14 and TRBJ1-4; D not certain. The CDR3 runs to 13 residues. Germline V gene data show CDR1 as SGHDN and CDR2 as FVKESK. V was trimmed by 2 bases and J by 7 bases, leaving 8 bases between them. CDR3 sequence (DNA): TGTGCCAGCAGCCAATGGGGAGGTGAAAAACTGTTTTTT. Translation gives CASSQWGGEKLFF.

This rearrangement joins TRBV7-9 to TRBJ1-2; possibly TRBD1 for D (6 bases). Looked up from germline, CDR1 is SEHNR and CDR2 is FQNEAQ (reference sequence). The CDR3 contains 14 residues. Trimming removed 1 base from V and 7 bases from J, with 13 bases in between. The DNA for the CDR3 is TGTGCCAGCAGCTTAGTGACGACAGGTGGTGGCTACACCTTC. It specifies CASSLVTTGGGYTF.

CDR3 DNA: TGTGCCAGCAGGAGTCCGGGACAAAGTTCACCCCTCCACTTT. Translation gives CASRSPGQSSPLHF. The rearrangement uses TRBV28 and TRBJ1-6; tentatively, D is TRBD1 (6 bases). Trimming cost V 6 bases and J 9 bases, with 15 bases left between them. This CDR3 spans 14 amino acids. Germline values: CDR1 MDHEN, CDR2 SYDVKM.

Notes on this clone: Germline and junction disagree at one end, which may indicate a read error. This sequence joins TRBV7-9 and TRBJ1-1; no clear D. This CDR3 region has 11 residues. The germline CDR1 and CDR2 sequences are SEHNR and FQNEAQ (reference sequence). CDR3 sequence reads: CASSTGPESFF. The DNA of the CDR3 is TGTGCCAGCAGCACGGGCCCTGAATCTTTCTTT.

The chain has TRBV11-2 and TRBJ2-1; D remains ambiguous. The CDR3 is 16 amino acids. V was clipped by 1 base and J by 9 bases, with 19 bases between them. From germline, CDR1 is SGHAT and CDR2 FQNNGV. The CDR3 DNA follows: TGTGCCAGCAGCTTAGGGTTAGGGCCCAAATTAGGTGAGCAGTTCTTC. It yields the protein CASSLGLGPKLGEQFF. The complete variable domain, with remaining parts taken from reference TRBV11-2 and TRBJ2-1, reads EAGVAQSPRYKIIEKRQSVAFWCNPISGHATLYWYQQILGQGPKLLIQFQNNGVVDDSQLPKDRFSAERLKGVDSTLKIQPAKLEDSAVYLCASSLGLGPKLGEQFFGPGTRLTVL.

This chain joins TRBV20-1 and TRBJ2-1; no reliable D call. V lost 6 bases and J 3 bases, leaving 6 bases between the germline ends. This CDR3 spans 11 amino acids. Germline CDR1 DFQATT, CDR2 SNEGSKA (reference sequence). The CDR3 sequence is CSAESYNEQFF. CDR3 nucleotides: TGCAGTGCGGAAAGCTACAATGAGCAGTTCTTC.

The chain carries TRBV7-6 and TRBJ1-4; D not resolved. Germline V gives CDR1 SGHVS, CDR2 FNYEAQ. The CDR3 spans 16 residues. V was shortened by 1 base and J by 6 bases, with 15 bases between the two germline ends. The CDR3 region has the DNA TGTGCCAGCAGCTTAGGGCCAGGCAGAAATGATGAAAAACTGTTTTTT. It translates to CASSLGPGRNDEKLFF.

This chain uses TRBV20-1 with TRBJ1-5; D unresolved. The germline gives CDR1 DFQATT, CDR2 SNEGSKA (reference sequence). Trimming shortened V by 1 base and J by 7 bases, and 2 bases separated the two germline ends. This CDR3 spans 10 amino acids. The CDR3 reads CSARGQPQHF. CDR3 coding DNA: TGCAGTGCTAGAGGCCAGCCCCAGCATTTT.

This chain links TRBV21-1 with TRBJ1-3. TRBV21-1 is a pseudogene. The CDR3 is made up of 14 amino acids. The CDR3 sequence: CASSTRGFQNTIYF. In DNA, the CDR3 is TGTGCCAGCAGCACCCGAGGGTTTCAGAACACCATATATTTT.

The chain is built from TRBV28 and TRBJ1-2, with TRBD1 as a possible D gene (5 bases). The CDR3 consists of 13 residues. V gave up 3 bases and J gave up 6 bases, with 11 bases separating them. Germline assignment: CDR1 MDHEN and CDR2 SYDVKM. CDR3 bases: TGTGCCAGCAGTTTTCCCATGACAGATGGCTACACCTTC. This codes for CASSFPMTDGYTF.

The chain employs TRBV2 and TRBJ1-2; D gene ambiguous. Trimming removed 11 bases at V and 4 bases at J, with 11 bases between. The CDR3 is 11 residues long. Germline V gene data show CDR1 as SNHLY and CDR2 as FYNNEI. In DNA, the CDR3 is TGTGCCTCCCGGGTCATCTATGGCTACACCTTC. Protein product: CASRVIYGYTF. The entire variable domain, with the rest obtained from reference TRBV2 and TRBJ1-2, is as follows: EPEVTQTPSHQVTQMGQEVILRCVPISNHLYFYWYRQILGQKVEFLVSFYNNEISEKSEIFDDQFSVERPDGSNFTLKIRSTKLEDSAMYFCASRVIYGYTFGSGTRLTVV.

V gene TRBV28 combines with J gene TRBJ1-1; perhaps TRBD1 as D (6 bases). CDR1 is MDHEN, CDR2 SYDVKM, per germline. This CDR3 comprises 16 residues. V shed 8 bases and J shed 5 bases, with 24 bases lying between them. As DNA, the CDR3 is TGTGCCAGCGGCACAGCAGGGGCCCAAAAGTGGACTGAAGCTTTCTTT. Translating it yields CASGTAGAQKWTEAFF.

The V gene is TRBV28, the J gene TRBJ1-3, with D possibly matching TRBD1 (5 bases). The CDR3 totals 13 residues. V was pared by 11 bases and J by 4 bases, with 15 bases between. Germline V gives CDR1 MDHEN, CDR2 SYDVKM. The CDR3, as DNA: TGTGCCGGCACCGGGGGAAAGGGAAACACCATATATTTT. Translation gives CAGTGGKGNTIYF.

The chain recombines TRBV19 with TRBJ1-1, with D tentatively TRBD1 (6 bases). This CDR3 has 15 residues. The germline CDR1 and CDR2 sequences are LNHDA and SQIVND (reference sequence). Trimming removed 5 bases from V and 2 bases from J, with 15 bases in between. The CDR3 DNA reads as TGTGCCAGTAGTCCACGTACAGGGCTTAACACTGAAGCTTTCTTT. Its protein is CASSPRTGLNTEAFF.

The chain carries TRBV18 and TRBJ2-2, with a weak D call TRBD1 (6 bases). CDR1 KGHSH and CDR2 LQKENI come from the germline V gene. Between the trimmed V and J ends, which lost 3 bases and 5 bases, there was a span of 19 bases. The CDR3 has 17 residues. This CDR3 is CASSPLVSQGGTGELFF. CDR3 DNA sequence: TGTGCCAGCTCACCCTTAGTATCACAGGGTGGAACCGGGGAGCTGTTTTTT. The variable domain in full, completed from reference TRBV18 and TRBJ2-2, reads NAGVMQNPRHLVRRRGQEARLRCSPMKGHSHVYWYRQLPEEGLKFMVYLQKENIIDESGMPKERFSAEFPKEGPSILRIQQVVRGDSAAYFCASSPLVSQGGTGELFFGEGSRLTVL.

V and J are TRBV11-3 and TRBJ1-2, with a weak D call TRBD1 (5 bases). V gave up 1 base and J gave up 4 bases, with 16 bases separating them. The length of the CDR3 is 16 residues. The V gene's germline CDR1 is SGHNT and CDR2 YENEEA. The CDR3 bases are TGTGCCAGCAGCTTAGGGGTTAGGGACGGCAGCTATGGCTACACCTTC. This sequence encodes CASSLGVRDGSYGYTF.

V usage is TRBV27 and J usage is TRBJ2-2; 14 bases fit TRBD2. CDR1 and CDR2 (germline): MNHEY, SMNVEV (reference sequence). V was clipped by 5 bases and J by 4 bases; unmatched bases: 9. The CDR3 has 18 amino acids. Here the CDR3 reads CASSGTSGREWFTGELFF. The CDR3 nucleotides are TGTGCCAGCAGTGGGACTAGCGGGAGAGAGTGGTTCACCGGGGAGCTGTTTTTT.

This chain links TRBV28 with TRBJ1-1; TRBD1 aligns across 8 bases. Germline CDR1 and CDR2: MDHEN and SYDVKM. The CDR3 runs to 15 residues. J was trimmed by 2 bases and V by 3 bases; bases with no gene match: 5. The CDR3 is CASSLTGTGNTEAFF. CDR3 nucleotides: TGTGCCAGCAGTTTGACCGGGACAGGAAACACTGAAGCTTTCTTT.

The chain combines TRBV6-5 with TRBJ1-5, with a possible D match to TRBD1 (6 bases). CDR1 is MNHEY, CDR2 SVGAGI, per germline. The CDR3 totals 14 residues. V was cut by 2 bases and J by 6 bases, with 11 bases left in between. This CDR3 is CASSYGRGIQPQHF. Here the CDR3 DNA reads TGTGCCAGCAGTTACGGCAGGGGAATTCAGCCCCAGCATTTT.

This clone was detected only once. The chain employs TRBV5-4 and TRBJ2-3; TRBD2 aligns across 7 bases. There are 16 residues in the CDR3. Germline assignment: CDR1 SGHNT and CDR2 YYREEE (reference sequence). Germline trimming cut 0 bases from V and 1 base from J; bases unmatched to any gene: 5. The CDR3 protein is CASSLAGLAGTDTQYF. CDR3 sequence (DNA): TGTGCCAGCAGCTTGGCTGGTCTAGCGGGCACAGATACGCAGTATTTT. The complete variable domain, with remaining parts taken from reference TRBV5-4 and TRBJ2-3, reads ETGVTQSPTHLIKTRGQQVTLRCSSQSGHNTVSWYQQALGQGPQFIFQYYREEENGRGNFPPRFSGLQFPNYSSELNVNALELDDSALYLCASSLAGLAGTDTQYFGPGTRLTVL.

A note on this clone: One end of the junction is discordant with germline, which a read error may explain. The CDR3 spells CAGRRTSGNTIYF. The CDR3 DNA is TGTGCCGGCAGACGGACAAGCGGAAACACCATATATTTT. This chain connects TRBV28 to TRBJ1-3, with D tentatively TRBD1 (5 bases). Germline assignment: CDR1 MDHEN and CDR2 SYDVKM. There are 13 residues in the CDR3. Full variable domain (outside the CDR3, taken from reference TRBV28 and TRBJ1-3): DVKVTQSSRYLVKRTGEKVFLECVQDMDHENMFWYRQDPGLGLRLIYFSYDVKMKEKGDIPEGYSVSREKKERFSLILESASTNQTSMYLCAGRRTSGNTIYFGEGSWLTVV.

The chain links TRBV27 to TRBJ1-1, with a tentative D call TRBD1 (6 bases). This CDR3 has 13 amino acids. The ends were cut back, 6 bases at V and 4 bases at J, with 12 bases in the middle. Germline CDR1 reads MNHEY; CDR2 reads SMNVEV (reference sequence). The CDR3 reads CASRTQGTTEAFF. The CDR3 DNA sequence: TGTGCCAGCAGGACCCAGGGGACCACTGAAGCTTTCTTT.

The chain recombines TRBV7-9 with TRBJ2-7, with D possibly matching TRBD1 (5 bases). Germline V gene data show CDR1 as SEHNR and CDR2 as FQNEAQ (reference sequence). V was clipped by 5 bases and J by 1 base, with 21 bases between them. The CDR3 is made up of 17 amino acids. CDR3 DNA sequence: TGTGCCAGCAGCAAAATAATAAACAGGCGGATGTCCTACGAGCAGTACTTC. This sequence encodes CASSKIINRRMSYEQYF.

This clone was observed a single time. The chain is built from TRBV28 and TRBJ2-7; 9 bases fit TRBD1. This CDR3 is built from 15 residues. Trimming at V came to 8 bases and at J to 3 bases, leaving 11 bases not matched to a gene. CDR1 and CDR2 (germline): MDHEN, SYDVKM. The CDR3 protein is CASRTGTGTYYEQYF. CDR3 nucleotides: TGTGCCAGCCGCACCGGGACAGGGACCTACTACGAGCAGTACTTC.

V usage is TRBV11-2 and J usage is TRBJ2-5; possibly TRBD1 or TRBD2 for D (5 bases each). V was trimmed by 5 bases and J by 5 bases, leaving 21 bases between them. CDR3 length: 16 amino acids. From germline, CDR1 is SGHAT and CDR2 FQNNGV. This CDR3 reads CASSGLGVGVMETQYF. The CDR3 DNA follows: TGTGCCAGCAGCGGATTAGGGGTGGGAGTAATGGAGACCCAGTACTTC.

The CDR3 loop reads CASTELETQYF. The DNA of the CDR3 is TGCGCCAGCACTGAATTAGAGACCCAGTACTTC. The chain links TRBV5-1 to TRBJ2-5; D is undetermined. This CDR3 has 11 amino acids. Trimming removed 6 bases at V and 4 bases at J, with 7 bases between. Germline assignment: CDR1 SGHRS and CDR2 YFSETQ.

J is TRBJ2-5 and V is TRBV14, with a possible D match to TRBD2 (6 bases). V lost 4 bases to trimming and J lost 2 bases, with 23 bases between them. This CDR3 comprises 18 residues. CDR1 and CDR2 from the germline V gene are SGHDN and FVKESK. The CDR3 DNA is TGTGCCAGCAGCCGGCGGGGCTGGTTCGGGAGAAGGCAAGAGACCCAGTACTTC. Encoded protein: CASSRRGWFGRRQETQYF.

The chain combines TRBV28 with TRBJ1-3; no reliable D call. V lost 0 bases, J lost 2 bases, and 8 bases lay in between. The CDR3 loop spans 15 amino acids. The V gene's germline CDR1 is MDHEN and CDR2 SYDVKM. CDR3 bases: TGTGCCAGCAGTTTATGGGGCAGAACTGGAAACACCATATATTTT. This sequence encodes CASSLWGRTGNTIYF.

The V call is TRBV9, the J call TRBJ2-4; D call uncertain. CDR1 is SGDLS and CDR2 is YYNGEE in the germline V gene. The CDR3 runs 15 residues. Between the trimmed V and J ends, which lost 0 bases and 9 bases, there was a span of 16 bases. The CDR3 coding sequence is TGTGCCAGCAGCGTAGAAGCCGTAGGCCCTCGCATTCAGTACTTC. Its protein product is CASSVEAVGPRIQYF. Looking up the rest from reference TRBV9 and TRBJ2-4 gives the full variable domain: DSGVTQTPKHLITATGQRVTLRCSPRSGDLSVYWYQQSLDQGLQFLIQYYNGEERAKGNILERFSAQQFPDLHSELNLSSLELGDSALYFCASSVEAVGPRIQYFGAGTRLSVL.